The sequence of this T cell receptor beta chain was determined in a study of graft-versus-host responses after intestinal transplantation. In the study overall: Each recipient received a multivisceral, liver-intestinal, or isolated intestinal graft.

Findings of the study overall: High graft-versus-host to host-versus-graft clonal ratios were found in allografts of patients who had graft-donor T cell macrochimerism. The authors found GvH clones in recipient marrow, some appearing first in ileum or blood.

TCRdb keeps only in-frame clones here, not all; method: immunoSEQ multiplex PCR. The table shows approximately 58,000 clones, with around 90% occurring only once. Note on this clone: Its antigen is unknown.

The starting material was PBMCs, obtained 26 days after transplant. This sequence was found in a human patient who received an intestinal transplant, so some T cells may come from the graft donor.

CDR3 bases: TGTGCCAGCAGCGTAGGAGACTACCCAAATGAGCAGTTCTTC. Encoded protein: CASSVGDYPNEQFF. The chain recombines TRBV9 with TRBJ2-1, with a possible D match to TRBD2 (5 bases). This CDR3 spans 14 amino acids. Trimming removed 0 bases at V and 7 bases at J, with 11 bases between. Germline V lookup: CDR1 SGDLS, CDR2 YYNGEE.